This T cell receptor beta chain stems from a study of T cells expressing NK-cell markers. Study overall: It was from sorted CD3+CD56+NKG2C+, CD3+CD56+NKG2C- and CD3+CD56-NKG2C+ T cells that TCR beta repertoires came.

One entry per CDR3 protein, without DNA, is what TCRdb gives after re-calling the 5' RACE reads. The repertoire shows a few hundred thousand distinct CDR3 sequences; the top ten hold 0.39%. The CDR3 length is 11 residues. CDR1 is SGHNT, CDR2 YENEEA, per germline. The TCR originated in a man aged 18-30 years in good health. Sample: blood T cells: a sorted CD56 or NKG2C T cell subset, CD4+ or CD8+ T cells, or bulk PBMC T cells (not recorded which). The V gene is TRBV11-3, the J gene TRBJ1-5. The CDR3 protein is CASSPRLSQHF.